This TCR beta chain was documented in a study of CD8+CD57+ T cells in acquired aplastic anemia. Notes on the study in general: The number of CD8+ CDR3 sequences shared by patients and controls was approximately 30. A lower diversity was found for CD8+CD57+ cells than for total CD4+ and CD8+ pools in patients.

Profiling of TCR beta VDJ combinations and CDR3 sequences used genomic DNA as template. TCRdb itself ran the reads through MiXCR, one entry per CDR3 protein. Of approximately 21,000 distinct CDR3 sequences in the sample, under 40% were seen once. Sequencing involved patients with CD8+CD57+ cell expansion previously shown by flow cytometry. In about 15% of the 12 patients, CD8+CD57+ effector memory cells also underwent sequencing. Patients had received no therapy at the time of blood sampling. A bead-enriched population of CD8+CD57+ cells gave a mean 1.6 ug DNA. Details on this clonotype: Antigen specificity is unknown. The junction departs from germline at one end; a sequencing error may be responsible.

CDR3 length equals 13 residues. The sequence was obtained from a human donor with aplastic anemia. Sequencing was carried out using CD8+CD57+ T cells sorted from PBMCs. Regarding subset: bead-enriched CD8+CD57+ effector memory T cells from SAA patients. J is TRBJ1-3 and V is TRBV12-3 or TRBV12-4; D is uncertain. CDR3 sequence (DNA): TGTGCCGGCAGTTTAGCGGAAGAGAACACCATATATTTT. Protein sequence: CAGSLAEENTIYF.